The subject of this entry is one TCR beta chain. Its antigen remains unknown. The data stem from a study of shared clonotypes between healthy human individuals. Study as a whole: There were three CD4 naive, three CD4 memory, two CD8 naive and one CD8 memory plates per donor.

Using immunoSEQ multiplex PCR, the repertoire was profiled, and TCRdb retains in-frame clones only, with some absent. The sample holds about 700,000 clones, roughly 94% seen once. It was CD45RO-negative cells, positively selected for CCR7, that made up naive CD8 cells, with terminally differentiated effector memory CD45RA+ cells excluded. Donation came from healthy HIV-negative adults that had no recent acute infections or vaccinations. General study results and limits: Approximately 4.9% of naive CD4 clonotypes were shared across several donors.

Sequencing was carried out using naive CD8+ T cells sorted from blood. The TCR comes from a young man in good health.

CDR3 amino acids: CASSRDAGTPRVDNEQFF. The CDR3 DNA follows: TGCGCCAGCAGCCGAGACGCTGGGACTCCAAGAGTTGACAATGAGCAGTTCTTC. The chain uses TRBV4-1 and TRBJ2-1; the D gene is possibly TRBD2 (6 bases). Trimming stripped 4 bases from V and 5 bases from J, with 24 bases between. Per germline, CDR1 MGHRA and CDR2 YSYEKL. This CDR3 region has 18 residues.